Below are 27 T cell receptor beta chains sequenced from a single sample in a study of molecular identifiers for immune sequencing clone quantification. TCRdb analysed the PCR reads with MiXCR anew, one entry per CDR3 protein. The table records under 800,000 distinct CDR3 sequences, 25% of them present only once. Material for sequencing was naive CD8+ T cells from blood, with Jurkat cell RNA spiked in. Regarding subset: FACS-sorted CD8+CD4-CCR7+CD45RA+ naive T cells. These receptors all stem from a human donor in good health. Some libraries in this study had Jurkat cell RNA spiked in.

In nucleotides, the CDR3 is TGCGCCAGCAGCCAAGTGTTTGGTTCAAGCTCCTACGAGCAGTACTTC. It translates to CASSQVFGSSSYEQYF. The V call is TRBV4-1, the J call TRBJ2-7; D is undetermined. Germline lookup yields CDR1 MGHRA and CDR2 YSYEKL. This CDR3 comprises 16 residues. Trimming pared 1 base from V and 0 bases from J, leaving 13 bases between.

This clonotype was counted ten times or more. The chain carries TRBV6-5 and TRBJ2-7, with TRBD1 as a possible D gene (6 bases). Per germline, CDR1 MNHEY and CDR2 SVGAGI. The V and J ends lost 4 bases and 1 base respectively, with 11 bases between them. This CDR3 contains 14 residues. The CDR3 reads CASSLTTGSYEQYF. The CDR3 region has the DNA TGTGCCAGCAGTTTGACGACAGGTTCCTACGAGCAGTACTTC.

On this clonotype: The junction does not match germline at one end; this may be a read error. This CDR3 reads CSARDQFLNYGFTF. The CDR3 nucleotides are TGCAGTGCTAGAGACCAGTTTCTTAACTATGGCTTCACCTTC. V is TRBV20-1 and J is TRBJ1-2; D uncertain. The germline gives CDR1 DFQATT, CDR2 SNEGSKA (reference sequence). CDR3 size: 14 residues.

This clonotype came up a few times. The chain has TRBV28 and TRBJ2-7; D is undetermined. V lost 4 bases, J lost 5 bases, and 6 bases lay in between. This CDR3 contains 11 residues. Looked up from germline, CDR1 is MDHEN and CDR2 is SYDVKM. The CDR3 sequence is CASSSTDEQYF. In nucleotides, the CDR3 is TGTGCCAGCAGTTCTACAGACGAGCAGTACTTC.

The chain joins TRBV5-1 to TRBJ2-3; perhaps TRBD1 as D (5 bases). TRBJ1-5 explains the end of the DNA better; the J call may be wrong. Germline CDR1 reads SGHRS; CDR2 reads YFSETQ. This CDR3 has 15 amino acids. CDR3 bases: TGCGCCAGCGCTTCTAGCGGGGGGAGCACAGATACGCAGCATTTT. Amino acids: CASASSGGSTDTQHF.

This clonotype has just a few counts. The CDR3: CASSELKGKGSYEQYF. The CDR3 nucleotides read TGTGCCAGCAGTGAATTGAAGGGGAAAGGGTCCTACGAGCAGTACTTC. V usage is TRBV6-1 and J usage is TRBJ2-7; D may be TRBD1 (5 bases). This CDR3 region has 16 residues. V was pared by 2 bases and J by 1 base, with 15 bases between. The germline gives CDR1 MNHNS, CDR2 SASEGT.

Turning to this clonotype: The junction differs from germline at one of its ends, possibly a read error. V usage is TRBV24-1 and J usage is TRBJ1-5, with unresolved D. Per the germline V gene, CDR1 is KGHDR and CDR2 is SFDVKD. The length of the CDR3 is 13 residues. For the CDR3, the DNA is TGTGCCACCGGTGATTTGGACGGTCAGCCCCAGCATTTT. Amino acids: CATGDLDGQPQHF.

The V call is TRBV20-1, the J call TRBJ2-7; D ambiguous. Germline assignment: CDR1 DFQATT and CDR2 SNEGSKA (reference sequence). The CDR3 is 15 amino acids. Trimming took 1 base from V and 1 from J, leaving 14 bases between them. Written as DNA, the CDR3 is TGCAGTGCTAGAGCGAGCGTGTGCGCTTCCTACGAGCAGTACTTC. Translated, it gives CSARASVCASYEQYF.

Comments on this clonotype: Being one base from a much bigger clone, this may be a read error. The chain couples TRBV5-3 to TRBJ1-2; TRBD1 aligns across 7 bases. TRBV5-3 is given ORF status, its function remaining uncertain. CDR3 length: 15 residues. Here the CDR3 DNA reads TGTGCCAGCAGGTTGCAAGGGACAGCAAGAGAAGGCTGCACCTTC. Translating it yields CASRLQGTAREGCTF.

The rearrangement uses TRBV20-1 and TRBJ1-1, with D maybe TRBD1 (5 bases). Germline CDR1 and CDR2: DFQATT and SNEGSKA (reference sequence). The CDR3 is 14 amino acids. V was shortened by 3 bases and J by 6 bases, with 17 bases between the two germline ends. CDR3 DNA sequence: TGCAGTGCTAGTTCTGCCAGGGCTTACGCTGAAGCTTTCTTT. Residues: CSASSARAYAEAFF.

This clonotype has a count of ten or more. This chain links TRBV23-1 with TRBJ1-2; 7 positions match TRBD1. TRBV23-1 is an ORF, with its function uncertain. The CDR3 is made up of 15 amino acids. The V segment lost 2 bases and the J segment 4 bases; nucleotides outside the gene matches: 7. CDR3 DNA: TGCGCCAGCAGTCAAAAGACAGGGCCGAGCTATGGCTACACCTTC. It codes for CASSQKTGPSYGYTF.

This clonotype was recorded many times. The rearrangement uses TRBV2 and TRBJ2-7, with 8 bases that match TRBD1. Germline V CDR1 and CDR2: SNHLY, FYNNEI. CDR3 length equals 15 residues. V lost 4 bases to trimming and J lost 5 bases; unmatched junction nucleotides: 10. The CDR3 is CASSGRDRLIHEQYF. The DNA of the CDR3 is TGTGCCAGCAGTGGCCGGGACAGGCTGATCCACGAGCAGTACTTC.

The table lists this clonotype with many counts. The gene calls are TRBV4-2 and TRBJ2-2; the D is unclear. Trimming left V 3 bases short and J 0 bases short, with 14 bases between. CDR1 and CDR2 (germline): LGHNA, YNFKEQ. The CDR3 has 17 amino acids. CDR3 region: CASSHGSLNPNTGELFF. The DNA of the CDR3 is TGTGCCAGCAGCCATGGCAGCCTAAATCCGAACACCGGGGAGCTGTTTTTT.

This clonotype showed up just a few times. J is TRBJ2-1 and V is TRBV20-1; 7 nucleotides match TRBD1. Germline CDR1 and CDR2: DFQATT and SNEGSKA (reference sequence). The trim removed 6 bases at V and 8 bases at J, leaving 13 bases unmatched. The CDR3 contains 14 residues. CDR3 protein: CSAPSRGPNDEQFF. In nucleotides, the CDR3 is TGCAGTGCACCAAGTAGGGGGCCTAACGATGAGCAGTTCTTC.

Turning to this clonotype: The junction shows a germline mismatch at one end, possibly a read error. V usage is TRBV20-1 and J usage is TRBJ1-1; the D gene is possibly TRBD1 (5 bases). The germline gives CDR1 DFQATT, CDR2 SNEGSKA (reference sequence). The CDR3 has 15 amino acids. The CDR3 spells CSARALGDRYTEALF. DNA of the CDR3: TGCAGTGCTAGAGCTCTGGGGGATAGGTACACTGAAGCTCTCTTT.

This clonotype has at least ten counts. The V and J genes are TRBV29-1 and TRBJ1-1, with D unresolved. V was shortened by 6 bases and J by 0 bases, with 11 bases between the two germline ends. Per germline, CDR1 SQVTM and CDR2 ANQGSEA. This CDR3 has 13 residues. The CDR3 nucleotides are TGCAGCGTGACTCAGGAGATGAACACTGAAGCTTTCTTT. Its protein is CSVTQEMNTEAFF.

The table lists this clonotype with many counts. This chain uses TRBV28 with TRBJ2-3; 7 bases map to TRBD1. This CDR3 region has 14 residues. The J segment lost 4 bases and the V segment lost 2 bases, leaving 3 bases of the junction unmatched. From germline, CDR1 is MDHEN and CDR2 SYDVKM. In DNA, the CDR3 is TGTGCCAGCAGTTTACGGCAGGGGGCAGATACGCAGTATTTT. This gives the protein CASSLRQGADTQYF.

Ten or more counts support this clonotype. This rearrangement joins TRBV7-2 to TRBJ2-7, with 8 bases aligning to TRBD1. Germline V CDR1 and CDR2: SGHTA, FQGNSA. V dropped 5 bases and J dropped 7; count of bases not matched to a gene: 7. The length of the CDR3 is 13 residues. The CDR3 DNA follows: TGTGCCAGCAGCCGGACAGGGAGCGTTGAGCAGTACTTC. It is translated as CASSRTGSVEQYF.

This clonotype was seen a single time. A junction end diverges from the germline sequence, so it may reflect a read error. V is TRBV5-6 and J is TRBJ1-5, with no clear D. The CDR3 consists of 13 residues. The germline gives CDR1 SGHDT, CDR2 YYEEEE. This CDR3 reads CASSLTYNQPQHF. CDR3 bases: TGCGCCAGCAGCCTTACTTACAATCAGCCCCAGCATTTT.

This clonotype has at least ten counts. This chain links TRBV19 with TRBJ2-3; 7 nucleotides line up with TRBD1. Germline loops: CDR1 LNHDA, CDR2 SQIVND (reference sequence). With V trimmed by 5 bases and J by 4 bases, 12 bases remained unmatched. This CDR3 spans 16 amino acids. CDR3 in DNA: TGTGCCAGTAGTCCGGGACAGAGAAGTGGCGCAGATACGCAGTATTTT. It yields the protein CASSPGQRSGADTQYF.

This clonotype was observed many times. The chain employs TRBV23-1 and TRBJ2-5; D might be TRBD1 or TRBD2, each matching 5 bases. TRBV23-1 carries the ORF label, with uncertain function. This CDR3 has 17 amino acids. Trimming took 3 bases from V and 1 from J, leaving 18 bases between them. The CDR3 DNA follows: TGCGCCAGCAGTCATCGAGGGCAGGGCGGACGCCAAGAGACCCAGTACTTC. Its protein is CASSHRGQGGRQETQYF.

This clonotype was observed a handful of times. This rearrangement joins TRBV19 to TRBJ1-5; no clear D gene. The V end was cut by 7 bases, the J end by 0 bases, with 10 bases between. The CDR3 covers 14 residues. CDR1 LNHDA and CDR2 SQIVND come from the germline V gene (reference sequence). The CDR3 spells CASTWPGSNQPQHF. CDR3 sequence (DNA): TGTGCCAGTACCTGGCCCGGTAGCAATCAGCCCCAGCATTTT.

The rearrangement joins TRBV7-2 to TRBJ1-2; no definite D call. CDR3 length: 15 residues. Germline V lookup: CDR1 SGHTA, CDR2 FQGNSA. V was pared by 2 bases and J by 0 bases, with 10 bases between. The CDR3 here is CASSLTLEPNYGYTF. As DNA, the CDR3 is TGTGCCAGCAGCTTAACCTTAGAACCTAACTATGGCTACACCTTC.

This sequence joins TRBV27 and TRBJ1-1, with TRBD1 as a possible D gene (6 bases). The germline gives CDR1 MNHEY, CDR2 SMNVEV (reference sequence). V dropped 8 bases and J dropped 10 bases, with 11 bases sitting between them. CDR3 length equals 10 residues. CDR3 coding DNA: TGTGCCAGCTGGCAGGGGACAGCTTTCTTT. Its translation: CASWQGTAFF.

Written as DNA, the CDR3 is TGCAGTGCTGGCGATGAGCAGTTCTTC. This translates into CSAGDEQFF. V and J are TRBV20-1 and TRBJ2-1; no definite D call. Trimming took off 5 bases at V and 8 bases at J, with 4 bases between the two ends. CDR3 length: 9 residues. Germline CDR1 reads DFQATT; CDR2 reads SNEGSKA (reference sequence).

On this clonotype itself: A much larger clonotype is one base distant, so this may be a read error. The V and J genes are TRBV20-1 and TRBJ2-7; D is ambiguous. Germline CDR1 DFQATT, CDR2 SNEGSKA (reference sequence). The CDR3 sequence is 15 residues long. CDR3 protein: CSARGPAASSYKQYF. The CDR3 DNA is TGCAGTGCTAGAGGTCCGGCAGCGAGCTCCTACAAGCAGTACTTC.

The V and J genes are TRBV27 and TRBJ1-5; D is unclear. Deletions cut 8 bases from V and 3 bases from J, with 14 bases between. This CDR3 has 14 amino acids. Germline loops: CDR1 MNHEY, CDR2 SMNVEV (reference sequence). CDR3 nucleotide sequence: TGTGCCAGCGGTCCGCCGGGCCCCAATCAGCCCCAGCATTTT. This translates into CASGPPGPNQPQHF.